A selection of T cell receptor beta chains follows, all from one sample in a study of Ad26.COV2.S vaccination and SARS-CoV-2 variants. Profiling relied on immunoSEQ multiplex PCR, and the TCRdb table lists in-frame clones only, not all of them. The sample records around 300,000 clones, about 87% being singletons. Here the sequenced sample was peripheral blood, taken in a trial of Ad26.COV2.S vaccine versus placebo. Receptor source: a person aged 18 to 59 who received the Ad26.COV2.S COVID-19 vaccine or a placebo. Each CDR3 is given with its conserved first and last residue. The D gene is left open where the match is weak. Rows give clone size only sometimes, using once, few, many, or a class for an expanded clone.

V,D,J,size,DNA,CDR3
TRBV7-2,-,TRBJ2-7,few,TGTGCCAGCAGCTTCCCCTCTAACGAGCAGTACTTC,CASSFPSNEQYF
TRBV5-8,TRBD2,TRBJ2-7,once,TGTGCCAGCAGCGGGACGGGCGGGAGGGTCTACGAGCAGTACTTC,CASSGTGGRVYEQYF
TRBV7-3,-,TRBJ1-5,once,TGTGCCAGCAGCTTAGACGGCCCGATGCCCCAGCATTTT,CASSLDGPMPQHF
TRBV6-5,TRBD2,TRBJ2-3,-,TGTGCCAGCAGAGAGCGGGGGGTAAGCACAGATACGCAGTATTTT,CASRERGVSTDTQYF
TRBV11-2,-,TRBJ1-1,-,TGTGCCAGCAGCTTAGGTTTTTTGAACACTGAAGCTTTCTTT,CASSLGFLNTEAFF
TRBV27,-,TRBJ2-1,-,TGTGCCAGCAGTTTATTTCCCCGATCATTCAATGAGCAGTTCTTC,CASSLFPRSFNEQFF
TRBV13,TRBD1,TRBJ2-7,-,TGTGCCAGCAGCTTGGGACAGGGGGCTTACGAGCAGTACTTC,CASSLGQGAYEQYF
TRBV27,-,TRBJ2-1,-,TGTGCCAGCAGTCTAGGGACCGCATACAATGAGCAGTTCTTC,CASSLGTAYNEQFF
TRBV3-1/TRBV3-2,TRBD1,TRBJ1-6,-,TGTGCCAGCAGCCCCCTGGACAGGGATAATTCACCCCTCCACTTT,CASSPLDRDNSPLHF
TRBV30,TRBD1,TRBJ1-2,few,TGTGCCTGGAGTCCCGGACAGGGGGCGAGAGGCTACACCTTC,CAWSPGQGARGYTF
TRBV5-1,-,TRBJ2-3,-,TGCGCCAGCAGCTTACATACAGATACGCAGTATTTT,CASSLHTDTQYF